A single sample gave rise to the 19 T cell receptor beta chains below, sequenced in a study of T cell clusters in autoimmune cytopenias. One tube held mixed TRB-A and TRB-B primer pools for touch-down PCR. No DNA is given; TCRdb re-called the multiplex PCR reads and lists each CDR3 protein once. This sample carries about 7,000 distinct CDR3 sequences, with about 23% going to the ten biggest clones. Each sample's input was about 250 ng genomic DNA, roughly 40,000 genome equivalents. A further study also used this sample, focusing on T cell repertoires in aging, cancer and after chemotherapy.

Material for sequencing was peripheral blood. The receptor source for this set is a human donor in good health.

The J gene is TRBJ2-3, the V gene TRBV5-4. The CDR3 spans 13 residues. Germline lookup yields CDR1 SGHNT and CDR2 YYREEE (reference sequence). The CDR3 reads CASSLLSTDTQYF.

V usage is TRBV7-2 and J usage is TRBJ2-5; absent DNA, TCRdb's TRBD1 call cannot be checked. The CDR3 spans 14 residues. Per the germline V gene, CDR1 is SGHTA and CDR2 is FQGNSA. This CDR3 is CASSLAGGAETQYF.

V gene TRBV27 combines with J gene TRBJ2-3. The CDR3 consists of 14 residues. From germline, CDR1 is MNHEY and CDR2 SMNVEV (reference sequence). The CDR3 sequence is CASSLWLLSETQYF.

The chain carries TRBV7-2 and TRBJ2-7; TCRdb's D call, TRBD1, is unchecked because there is no DNA. The CDR3 runs 14 residues. Per germline, CDR1 SGHTA and CDR2 FQGNSA. CDR3 residues: CASSLLQDSYEQYF.

According to its frequency, this clonotype is medium-sized. V is TRBV18 and J is TRBJ2-2. The CDR3 runs 13 residues. Per the germline V gene, CDR1 is KGHSH and CDR2 is LQKENI. The CDR3 spells CASSPVHTGELFF.

V is TRBV15 and J is TRBJ2-1; as DNA is missing, the TRBD1 call by TCRdb cannot be tested. The CDR3 spans 15 residues. CDR1 is LNHNV and CDR2 is YYDKDF in the germline V gene (reference sequence). The CDR3 is CATSRDRGGANEQFF. The full variable domain, completed using reference TRBV15 and TRBJ2-1, is DAMVIQNPRYQVTQFGKPVTLSCSQTLNHNVMYWYQQKSSQAPKLLFHYYDKDFNNEADTPDNFQSRRPNTSFCFLDIRSPGLGDTAMYLCATSRDRGGANEQFFGPGTRLTVL.

This chain links TRBV10-3 with TRBJ2-5; TCRdb designates TRBD1, a call that cannot be tested without DNA. The CDR3 loop spans 15 amino acids. Per germline, CDR1 ENHRY and CDR2 SYGVKD. CDR3 region: CAISESPGSEETQYF.

This clonotype is medium-sized by frequency. J is TRBJ1-3 and V is TRBV6-6. CDR1 and CDR2 (germline): MNHNY, SVGAGI (reference sequence). The CDR3 runs 11 residues. The CDR3 spells CASSQGNTIYF.

V and J are TRBV7-2 and TRBJ1-2. This CDR3 has 16 amino acids. Germline V gene sequence: CDR1 SGHTA, CDR2 FQGNSA. This CDR3 is CASSLQGGAVNYGYTF. Variable domain in full (rest from reference TRBV7-2 and TRBJ1-2): GAGVSQSPSNKVTEKGKDVELRCDPISGHTALYWYRQSLGQGLEFLIYFQGNSAPDKSGLPSDRFSAERTGGSVSTLTIQRTQQEDSAVYLCASSLQGGAVNYGYTFGSGTRLTVV.

This sequence joins TRBV6-5 and TRBJ2-5; without DNA, the TCRdb call of TRBD1 cannot be checked. Germline-derived CDR1 and CDR2 are MNHEY and SVGAGI. The CDR3 totals 17 residues. The CDR3 loop is CASSYSGTPGRKETQYF.

This clonotype is classed as medium-sized by frequency. The V gene is TRBV27, the J gene TRBJ2-2. The length of the CDR3 is 14 residues. Germline V gene data show CDR1 as MNHEY and CDR2 as SMNVEV (reference sequence). This CDR3 reads CASSIRATTGELFF.

The V call is TRBV19, the J call TRBJ1-2; TCRdb proposes TRBD1, but this gene call is untestable without DNA. CDR1 and CDR2 from the germline V gene are LNHDA and SQIVND (reference sequence). CDR3 size: 13 residues. The CDR3 reads CASSIGQSYGYTF.

The CDR3 reads CASTGLLDRGELFF. V usage is TRBV27 and J usage is TRBJ2-2. The CDR3 runs 14 residues. From germline, CDR1 is MNHEY and CDR2 SMNVEV (reference sequence).

Its frequency marks this clonotype as medium-sized. The genes are TRBV5-1 and TRBJ2-3. The CDR3 length is 16 residues. Germline V CDR1 and CDR2: SGHRS, YFSETQ. CDR3 in amino acids: CASSLVLGGSTDTQYF.

The chain carries TRBV12-3 or TRBV12-4 and TRBJ1-3. The CDR3 is 13 amino acids. The CDR3 spells CASSFSSGNTIYF.

The gene calls are TRBV12-3 or TRBV12-4 and TRBJ2-2; TCRdb returns TRBD1, unconfirmable since there is no DNA. The CDR3 is 17 amino acids. The CDR3 sequence is CASSPRDNFFLTGELFF.

This clonotype shows up as medium-sized by frequency. CDR3 region: CASSPPPGHQTLWANVLTF. The chain combines TRBV27 with TRBJ2-6; the D call from TCRdb, TRBD1, cannot be confirmed without DNA. The germline V gene encodes CDR1 MNHEY and CDR2 SMNVEV (reference sequence). There are 19 residues in the CDR3.

V is TRBV19 and J is TRBJ1-1. The CDR3 covers 15 residues. Germline CDR1 LNHDA, CDR2 SQIVND (reference sequence). The CDR3 sequence: CASSIWPAKNTEAFF. The full variable domain, completed using reference TRBV19 and TRBJ1-1, is DGGITQSPKYLFRKEGQNVTLSCEQNLNHDAMYWYRQDPGQGLRLIYYSQIVNDFQKGDIAEGYSVSREKKESFPLTVTSAQKNPTAFYLCASSIWPAKNTEAFFGQGTRLTVV.

The chain couples TRBV6-6 to TRBJ2-7; TCRdb calls TRBD2, which cannot be checked without DNA. CDR1 and CDR2 (germline): MNHNY, SVGAGI (reference sequence). The CDR3 runs to 14 residues. The CDR3 sequence is CASRLPGLNYEQYF.